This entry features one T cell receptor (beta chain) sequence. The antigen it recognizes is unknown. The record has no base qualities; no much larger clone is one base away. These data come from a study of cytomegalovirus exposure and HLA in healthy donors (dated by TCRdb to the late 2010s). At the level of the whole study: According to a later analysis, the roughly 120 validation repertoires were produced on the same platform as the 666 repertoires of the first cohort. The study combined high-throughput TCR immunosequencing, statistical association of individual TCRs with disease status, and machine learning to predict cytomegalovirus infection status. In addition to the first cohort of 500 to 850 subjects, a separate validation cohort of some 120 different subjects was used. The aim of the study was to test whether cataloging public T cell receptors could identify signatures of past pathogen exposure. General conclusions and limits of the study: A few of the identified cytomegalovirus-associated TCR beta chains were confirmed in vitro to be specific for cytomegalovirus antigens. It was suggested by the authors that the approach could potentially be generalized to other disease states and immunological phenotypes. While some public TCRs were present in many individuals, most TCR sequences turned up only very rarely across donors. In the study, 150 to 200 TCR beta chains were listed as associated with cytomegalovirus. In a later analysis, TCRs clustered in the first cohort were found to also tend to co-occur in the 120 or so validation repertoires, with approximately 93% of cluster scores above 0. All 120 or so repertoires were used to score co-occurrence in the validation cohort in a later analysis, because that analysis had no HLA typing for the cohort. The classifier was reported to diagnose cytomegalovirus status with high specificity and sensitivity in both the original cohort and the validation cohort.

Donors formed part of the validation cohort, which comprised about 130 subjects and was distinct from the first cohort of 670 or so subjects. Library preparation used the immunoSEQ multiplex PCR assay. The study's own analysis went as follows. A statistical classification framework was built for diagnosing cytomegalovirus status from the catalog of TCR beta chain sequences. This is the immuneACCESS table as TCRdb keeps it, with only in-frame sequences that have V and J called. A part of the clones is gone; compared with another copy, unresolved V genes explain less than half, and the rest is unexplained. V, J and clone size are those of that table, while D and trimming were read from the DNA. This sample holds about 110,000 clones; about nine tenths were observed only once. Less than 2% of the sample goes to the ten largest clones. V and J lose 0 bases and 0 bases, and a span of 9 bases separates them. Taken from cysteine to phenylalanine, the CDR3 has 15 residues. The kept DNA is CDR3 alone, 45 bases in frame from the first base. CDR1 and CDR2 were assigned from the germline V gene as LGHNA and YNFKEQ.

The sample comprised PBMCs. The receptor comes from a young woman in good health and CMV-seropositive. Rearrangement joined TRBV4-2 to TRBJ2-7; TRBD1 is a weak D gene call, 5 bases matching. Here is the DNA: TGTGCCAGCAGCCAAGAGACGACAGCCTCCTACGAGCAGTACTTC. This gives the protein CASSQETTASYEQYF.